These 5 T cell receptor beta chains were sequenced from one sample in a study of T cells in Graves' hyperthyroidism and ophthalmopathy. TCR beta CDR3 region amplification was performed from RNA transcripts. TCR CDR3 underwent first-round RT-PCR with the HTBI primer set. TCRdb re-analysed the multiplex PCR reads in MiXCR, keeping a single row per CDR3 protein. The sample has roughly 350,000 distinct CDR3 sequences, approximately 15% seen once. Sequencing was performed on blood. The receptors derive from a young woman with Graves' hyperthyroidism.

This clonotype was observed a few times. A much larger clone lies one base from this, so it may be a read error. The chain employs TRBV7-8 and TRBJ2-1, with 7 bases aligning to TRBD1. CDR3 length: 17 residues. Germline CDR1 SGHVS, CDR2 FQNEAQ. V shed 8 bases, J shed 6 bases, and the junction held 19 bases outside the gene matches. DNA for the CDR3: TGTGCCAGCGGCCTCCATCTTCGGACAGGTACTATCAATGAGCAGTTCTTC. It translates to CASGLHLRTGTINEQFF.

The J gene is TRBJ2-7, the V gene TRBV30; 10 nucleotides match TRBD1. This CDR3 has 14 amino acids. The ends lost 3 bases at V and 4 bases at J; junction bases unmatched: 6. Germline V gives CDR1 GTSNPN, CDR2 SVGIG (reference sequence). The CDR3, as DNA: TGTGCCTGGAGGCGGCGGACAGGGGGTTACGAGCAGTACTTC. Encoded protein: CAWRRRTGGYEQYF.

The DNA for the CDR3 is TGTGCCACCAAAACTTCTGGAGTTGGACACACCGGGGAGCTGTTTTTT. Its protein is CATKTSGVGHTGELFF. The chain combines TRBV7-9 with TRBJ2-2; no clear D gene. V was trimmed by 10 bases and J by 3 bases, leaving 21 bases between them. The CDR3 sequence is 16 residues long. The V gene's germline CDR1 is SEHNR and CDR2 FQNEAQ (reference sequence).

This clonotype has ten or more counts. J is TRBJ2-1 and V is TRBV6-1, with 10 bases lining up with TRBD2. The CDR3 spans 16 residues. Germline values: CDR1 MNHNS, CDR2 SASEGT. V was clipped by 5 bases and J by 10 bases; unmatched bases: 14. The CDR3 DNA reads as TGTGCCAGCAGTCTGGATGCCCTAGCGGGAGTTTACGAGCAGTTCTTC. Protein: CASSLDALAGVYEQFF.

This clonotype was detected only a few times. The J gene is TRBJ2-3, the V gene TRBV3-1, with unresolved D. The germline CDR1 and CDR2 sequences are LGHDT and YNNKEL (reference sequence). CDR3 length: 13 amino acids. V was pared by 4 bases and J by 9 bases, with 14 bases between. The CDR3 DNA reads as TGTGCCAGCAGCCTGGCGGTGGTTGACACGCAGTATTTT. Encoded protein: CASSLAVVDTQYF.